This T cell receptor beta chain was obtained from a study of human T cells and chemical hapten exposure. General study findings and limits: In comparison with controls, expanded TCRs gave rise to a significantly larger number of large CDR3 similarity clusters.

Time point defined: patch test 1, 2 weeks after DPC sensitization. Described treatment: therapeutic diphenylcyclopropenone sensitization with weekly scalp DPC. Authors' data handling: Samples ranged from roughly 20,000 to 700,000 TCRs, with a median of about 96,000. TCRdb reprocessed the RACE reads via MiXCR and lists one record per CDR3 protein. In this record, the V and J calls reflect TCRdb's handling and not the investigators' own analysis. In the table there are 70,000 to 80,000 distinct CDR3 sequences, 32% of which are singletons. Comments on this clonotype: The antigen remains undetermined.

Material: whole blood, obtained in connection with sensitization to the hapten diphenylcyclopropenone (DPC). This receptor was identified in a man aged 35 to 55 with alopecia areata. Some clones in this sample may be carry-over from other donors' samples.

The CDR3 DNA follows: TGTGCCAGCAGCTTAGCTAGCGGGAGCGTGTCCAATGAGCAGTTCTTC. This translates into CASSLASGSVSNEQFF. The chain couples TRBV7-7 to TRBJ2-1; the match to TRBD2 covers 9 bases. The germline CDR1 and CDR2 sequences are SSHAT and FNYEAQ (reference sequence). Trimming cost V 0 bases and J 6 bases; bases outside gene matches: 6. The length of the CDR3 is 16 residues.